This entry features one T cell receptor beta chain sequence. TCRdb's copy holds only in-frame clones and misses some; the assay was immunoSEQ multiplex PCR. The repertoire consists of 250,000 or so clones, with about 90% occurring once and the leading ten covering roughly 0.95%. The CDR3 sequence is 16 residues long. Germline CDR1 and CDR2: SGHRS and YFSETQ. Trimming took 2 bases from V and 1 from J; bases not matched to a gene: 8. These data are taken from a study of blood T cell repertoires in COVID-19. The V gene is TRBV5-1, the J gene TRBJ1-1; 7 bases align to TRBD1. Sequencing was performed on PBMCs or T cells enriched from blood (not recorded which). The sequence came from a man between 45 and 60 years old who had been exposed to COVID-19. The CDR3 DNA reads TGCGCCAGCAGCTTCCGGGACAGTACCTCGAACACTGAAGCTTTCTTT. It yields the protein CASSFRDSTSNTEAFF.